The rows below give T cell receptor beta chains drawn from one sample of a study of T cells in tumors after PD-1 blockade. Sequenced by immunoSEQ multiplex PCR; TCRdb stores in-frame clones only, minus some. The table shows about 47,000 clones, with around 80% occurring only once. The source was PBMCs, collected before anti-PD-1 therapy. These receptor sequences come from a human donor with advanced basal cell or squamous cell carcinoma (not recorded which). Each CDR3 is given with its conserved first and last residue. A D gene is named only where the DNA matches it firmly. Size is stated for part of the rows, as once, few or many counts, or as a class when the clone is expanded.

clone_size j_call d_call v_call cdr3_aa cdr3_nt
NA TRBJ1-3 NA TRBV4-2 CASSQSLVSSGNTIYF TGTGCCAGCAGCCAGTCCCTCGTAAGCTCTGGAAACACCATATATTTT
NA TRBJ2-1 TRBD2 TRBV7-9 CASLAGGDYNEQFF TGTGCCAGCCTAGCGGGAGGGGACTACAATGAGCAGTTCTTC
few TRBJ1-6 NA TRBV7-3 CASSSQLGSPLHF TGTGCCAGCAGCTCCCAATTAGGGTCACCCCTCCACTTT
NA TRBJ2-6 NA TRBV19 CASSIPLISSGANVLTF TGTGCCAGTAGTATCCCTCTGATCAGCTCTGGGGCCAACGTCCTGACTTTC
NA TRBJ1-5 NA TRBV28 CASSLFRPYSNQPQHF TGTGCCAGCAGTTTATTTCGACCTTATAGCAATCAGCCCCAGCATTTT
NA TRBJ2-3 NA TRBV7-8 CASSLARQTDTQYF TGTGCCAGCAGCTTAGCCCGACAGACAGATACGCAGTATTTT
NA TRBJ2-5 NA TRBV24-1 CATSDQQGFQETQYF TGTGCCACCAGTGACCAACAGGGTTTCCAAGAGACCCAGTACTTC
NA TRBJ2-7 TRBD2 TRBV7-6 CASSLVSPLGSGRVEQYF TGTGCCAGCAGCTTAGTTTCCCCCTTGGGGAGCGGGAGAGTCGAGCAGTACTTC
NA TRBJ2-3 NA TRBV5-5 CASSLGVFTDTQYF TGTGCCAGCAGCTTGGGGGTATTCACAGATACGCAGTATTTT
NA TRBJ1-6 TRBD1 TRBV28 CASSPYRGVTYNSPLHF TGTGCCAGCAGTCCTTACAGGGGGGTGACCTATAATTCACCCCTCCACTTT
NA TRBJ1-6 NA TRBV6-1 CASTEGGTYNSPLHF TGTGCCAGCACTGAAGGGGGAACCTATAATTCACCCCTCCACTTT
NA TRBJ2-2 NA TRBV5-1 CASSPRTVLTNTGELFF TGCGCCAGCAGCCCCCGGACGGTCCTGACGAACACCGGGGAGCTGTTTTTT
once TRBJ2-2 TRBD2 TRBV5-6 CASSLMTSGGSNTGELFF TGTGCCAGCAGCCTAATGACTAGCGGGGGTTCGAACACCGGGGAGCTGTTTTTT
NA TRBJ2-3 NA TRBV11-3 CASSRTWGQDTQYF TGTGCCAGCAGCCGAACGTGGGGGCAGGATACGCAGTATTTT
NA TRBJ1-2 TRBD1 TRBV7-8 CASSFYRDREPRGYGYTF TGTGCCAGCAGCTTTTACCGGGACAGGGAGCCAAGGGGCTATGGCTACACCTTC
few TRBJ2-3 TRBD1 TRBV7-6 CASSLTGDGLDTQYF TGTGCCAGCAGCCTGACAGGGGACGGCTTAGATACGCAGTATTTT
NA TRBJ1-4 NA TRBV5-6 CASRSTLGGAFEKLFF TGTGCCAGCAGATCCACCCTGGGGGGCGCGTTTGAAAAACTGTTTTTT
NA TRBJ2-5 TRBD2 TRBV5-1 CASSLVGGEETQYF TGCGCCAGCAGCTTGGTGGGGGGGGAAGAGACCCAGTACTTC
NA TRBJ2-7 NA TRBV28 CASSPTASYEQYF TGTGCCAGCAGTCCGACCGCCTCCTACGAGCAGTACTTC
NA TRBJ1-5 TRBD1 TRBV2 CASSDFGTGGLNQPQHF TGTGCCAGCAGTGACTTTGGGACAGGGGGCCTCAATCAGCCCCAGCATTTT
NA TRBJ1-1 TRBD1 TRBV9 CASSAGQRNTEAFF TGTGCCAGCAGCGCGGGACAGCGGAACACTGAAGCTTTCTTT
NA TRBJ1-1 NA TRBV28 CASRLNMNTEAFF TGTGCCAGCAGGCTAAACATGAACACTGAAGCTTTCTTT
NA TRBJ1-1 NA TRBV11-1 CASSWQGTEAFF TGTGCCAGCAGCTGGCAAGGCACTGAAGCTTTCTTT
NA TRBJ1-6 TRBD1 TRBV20-1 CSASVYRGDNSPLHF TGCAGTGCTAGTGTGTACAGGGGAGATAATTCACCCCTCCACTTT
NA TRBJ2-3 NA TRBV18 CASSPTGDTQYF TGTGCCAGCTCACCGACGGGAGATACGCAGTATTTT
few TRBJ1-6 NA TRBV6-5 CATSPQGGNSPLHF TGTGCCACCTCCCCGCAGGGAGGTAATTCACCCCTCCACTTT
NA TRBJ2-3 NA TRBV12-3/TRBV12-4 CASNVASTDTQYF TGTGCCAGCAATGTCGCTAGCACAGATACGCAGTATTTT
NA TRBJ2-3 TRBD2 TRBV6-6 CAGAASGRTDTQYF TGTGCCGGCGCAGCTAGCGGGAGAACAGATACGCAGTATTTT
few TRBJ2-3 NA TRBV19 CASSSPPAHTQYF TGTGCCAGTAGTAGTCCTCCCGCGCATACGCAGTATTTT
NA TRBJ1-1 NA TRBV11-3 CASSLDLAEAFF TGTGCCAGCAGCTTAGATCTAGCTGAAGCTTTCTTT
once TRBJ1-1 NA TRBV7-3 CASSHTPGTEAFF TGTGCCAGCAGCCATACCCCGGGCACTGAAGCTTTCTTT
NA TRBJ1-2 TRBD1 TRBV5-1 CASSLAQGVYGYTF TGCGCCAGCAGCTTGGCACAGGGGGTTTATGGCTACACCTTC
NA TRBJ2-7 TRBD1 TRBV28 CASSSGGFGTASSYEQYF TGTGCCAGCAGTTCCGGAGGTTTCGGGACAGCGAGCTCCTACGAGCAGTACTTC
NA TRBJ1-2 NA TRBV6-5 CASRDGGGSLYGYTF TGTGCCAGCAGGGACGGGGGGGGTTCCCTCTATGGCTACACCTTC
NA TRBJ1-3 TRBD1 TRBV24-1 CATSDTDRHSGNTIYF TGTGCCACCAGTGATACGGACAGGCACTCTGGAAACACCATATATTTT
NA TRBJ2-5 NA TRBV21-1 CASRYPPRGQETQYF TGTGCCAGCAGGTATCCTCCGAGGGGCCAAGAGACCCAGTACTTC
NA TRBJ1-5 NA TRBV12-3/TRBV12-4 CASSLTENQPQHF TGTGCCAGCAGTTTGACAGAGAATCAGCCCCAGCATTTT
NA TRBJ2-7 TRBD1 TRBV14 CASSPTGVSEQYF TGTGCCAGCAGCCCGACAGGGGTTAGCGAGCAGTACTTC
NA TRBJ2-1 TRBD1 TRBV9 CASSWGQGADEQFF TGTGCCAGCAGCTGGGGGCAGGGGGCAGATGAGCAGTTCTTC
few TRBJ2-1 NA TRBV6-5 CAPARHEQFF TGTGCCCCCGCCCGGCATGAGCAGTTCTTC
NA TRBJ1-4 TRBD1 TRBV28 CASSLWGQGRDGTNEKLFF TGTGCCAGCAGTTTATGGGGACAGGGCAGAGATGGAACTAATGAAAAACTGTTTTTT
NA TRBJ2-4 NA TRBV5-1 CASYESLAKNIQYF TGCGCCAGCTACGAAAGTCTAGCCAAAAACATTCAGTACTTC
NA TRBJ1-5 NA TRBV19 CASSMGGERQPQHF TGTGCCAGTAGTATGGGGGGGGAACGGCAGCCCCAGCATTTT
NA TRBJ1-1 NA TRBV29-1 CSVGVRTEAFF TGCAGCGTGGGGGTACGGACTGAAGCTTTCTTT
NA TRBJ2-3 TRBD2 TRBV19 CASSMGSGRGSNTQYF TGTGCCAGTAGTATGGGGAGCGGGAGGGGCTCAAATACGCAGTATTTT
few TRBJ2-1 TRBD1 TRBV7-9 CASSLGTGMADNEQFF TGTGCCAGCAGCCTCGGGACAGGAATGGCGGACAATGAGCAGTTCTTC
NA TRBJ2-6 NA TRBV5-4 CASSLSGPLSGANVLTF TGTGCCAGCAGCTTGTCGGGGCCGCTCTCTGGGGCCAACGTCCTGACTTTC
once TRBJ1-2 TRBD1 TRBV5-1 CASSRGQGFNYGYTF TGCGCCAGCAGTAGGGGACAGGGATTTAACTATGGCTACACCTTC
NA TRBJ2-2 TRBD2 TRBV5-4 CASSLGGTSGEIGELFF TGTGCCAGCAGCTTGGGGGGGACTAGCGGGGAAATCGGGGAGCTGTTTTTT
NA TRBJ2-1 NA TRBV11-3 CASSLVVNEQFF TGTGCCAGCAGCTTAGTGGTTAATGAGCAGTTCTTC